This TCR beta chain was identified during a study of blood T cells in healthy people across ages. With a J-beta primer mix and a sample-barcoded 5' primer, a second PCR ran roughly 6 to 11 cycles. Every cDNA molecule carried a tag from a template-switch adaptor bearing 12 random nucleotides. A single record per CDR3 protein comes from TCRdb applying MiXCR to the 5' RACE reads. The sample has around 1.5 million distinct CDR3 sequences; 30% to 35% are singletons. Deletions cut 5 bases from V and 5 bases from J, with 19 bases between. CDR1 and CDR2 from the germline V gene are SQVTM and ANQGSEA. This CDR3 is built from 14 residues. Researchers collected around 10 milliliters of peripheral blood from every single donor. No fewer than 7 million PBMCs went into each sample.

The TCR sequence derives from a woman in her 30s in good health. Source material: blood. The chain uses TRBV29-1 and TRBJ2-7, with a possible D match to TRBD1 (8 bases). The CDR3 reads CSVTNRGGIDEQYF. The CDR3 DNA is TGCAGCGTTACCAACAGGGGGGGAATCGACGAGCAGTACTTC.